The 23 T cell receptor beta chains in this list originate from one sample, sequenced in a study of tumor-infiltrating lymphocytes in localized non-small cell lung cancer. TCRdb keeps only in-frame clones here, not all; method: immunoSEQ multiplex PCR. Of 6,000 or so clones in the sample, less than 85% were seen once. The material sequenced was lung tumor tissue. The receptors were sampled from a human donor with non-small cell lung cancer.

The chain couples TRBV11-3 to TRBJ2-3; 13 bases match TRBD2. V lost 5 bases and J lost 6; bases outside the gene matches: 17. CDR3 length equals 19 residues. The germline V gene encodes CDR1 SGHNT and CDR2 YENEEA. The CDR3 sequence is CASSPPALLAGGPWDTQYF. The CDR3 coding sequence is TGTGCCAGCAGCCCTCCCGCATTACTAGCGGGAGGGCCTTGGGATACGCAGTATTTT.

V is TRBV5-1 and J is TRBJ2-3, with unresolved D. The CDR3 is 11 residues long. Trimming removed 1 base from V and 7 bases from J, with 4 bases in between. Germline CDR1 and CDR2: SGHRS and YFSETQ. CDR3 sequence: CASSLLNTQYF. The CDR3 nucleotides are TGCGCCAGCAGCTTGTTGAATACGCAGTATTTT. Looking up the rest from reference TRBV5-1 and TRBJ2-3 gives the full variable domain: KAGVTQTPRYLIKTRGQQVTLSCSPISGHRSVSWYQQTPGQGLQFLFEYFSETQRNKGNFPGRFSGRQFSNSRSEMNVSTLELGDSALYLCASSLLNTQYFGPGTRLTVL.

This clone was recorded a few times. The rearrangement joins TRBV7-2 to TRBJ1-5; TRBD1 might be the D (5 bases). The germline CDR1 and CDR2 sequences are SGHTA and FQGNSA. Trimming shortened V by 5 bases and J by 3 bases, and 14 bases separated the two germline ends. The CDR3 covers 15 residues. The CDR3 sequence: CASSETDQFNQPQHF. Here the CDR3 DNA reads TGTGCCAGCAGCGAGACAGACCAGTTCAATCAGCCCCAGCATTTT.

V is TRBV28 and J is TRBJ2-5, with no clear D. This CDR3 has 14 amino acids. Trimming shortened V by 4 bases and J by 4 bases, and 13 bases separated the two germline ends. Germline CDR1 MDHEN, CDR2 SYDVKM. The chain's CDR3 is CASSSPQRRETQYF. The CDR3 DNA reads TGTGCCAGCAGTTCCCCTCAGAGGCGAGAGACCCAGTACTTC.

The chain employs TRBV12-5 and TRBJ1-1; D is perhaps TRBD1 (6 bases). CDR1 LGHNT and CDR2 FRNRAP come from the germline V gene. The ends were cut back, 5 bases at V and 6 bases at J, with 25 bases in the middle. The CDR3 loop spans 17 amino acids. In DNA, the CDR3 is TGTGCTAGTGGTATACGGACAGCGGGCTACCGCCCCGCTGAAGCTTTCTTT. Its protein is CASGIRTAGYRPAEAFF.

The gene calls are TRBV7-2 and TRBJ1-1; D unresolved. The CDR3 spans 14 residues. Looked up from germline, CDR1 is SGHTA and CDR2 is FQGNSA. The germline V and J ends were trimmed by 5 bases and 1 base, with 11 bases remaining between them. CDR3 residues: CASSLMAQNTEAFF. The CDR3 DNA reads as TGTGCCAGCAGCCTCATGGCCCAGAACACTGAAGCTTTCTTT.

The chain uses TRBV11-3 and TRBJ2-5; the D is unclear. Judging by the DNA end, TRBJ2-7 fits better; the J call may be wrong. The germline gives CDR1 SGHNT, CDR2 YENEEA. The CDR3 sequence is 13 residues long. For the CDR3, the DNA is TGTGCCAGCAGCTTAGATGCCGTGGGCGAGCAGTACTTC. Amino acids: CASSLDAVGEQYF.

This clone was counted between two and nine times. The chain joins TRBV11-2 to TRBJ1-1, with no clear D. This CDR3 has 15 residues. The germline CDR1 and CDR2 sequences are SGHAT and FQNNGV. V was clipped by 2 bases and J by 0 bases, with 10 bases between them. This CDR3 reads CASSLRGLMNTEAFF. The CDR3 DNA sequence: TGTGCCAGCAGCTTACGGGGTCTGATGAACACTGAAGCTTTCTTT.

This rearrangement joins TRBV7-9 to TRBJ2-5, with D possibly being TRBD2 (6 bases). The CDR3 spans 17 residues. Germline-derived CDR1 and CDR2 are SEHNR and FQNEAQ (reference sequence). V was pared by 5 bases and J by 5 bases, with 24 bases between. The DNA for the CDR3 is TGTGCCAGCAGCCCACGATTGCTGGGACTTGGAGGGGAGACCCAGTACTTC. It codes for CASSPRLLGLGGETQYF.

The rearrangement links TRBV7-9 to TRBJ1-1; D unresolved. V was shortened by 1 base and J by 11 bases, with 11 bases between the two germline ends. The CDR3 runs to 12 residues. Germline CDR1 reads SEHNR; CDR2 reads FQNEAQ (reference sequence). The CDR3 loop is CASSLDGVRAFF. The CDR3 nucleotides read TGTGCCAGCAGCTTAGACGGGGTAAGGGCTTTCTTT.

V is TRBV4-3 and J is TRBJ2-5, with 12 bases identical to TRBD2. The CDR3 covers 16 residues. The V gene end was trimmed by 1 base and the J gene end by 5 bases; junction bases not matched to a gene: 5. CDR1 is LGHNA and CDR2 is YSLEER in the germline V gene. The CDR3 DNA sequence: TGCGCCAGCAGCCAAGGACTAGCGGGGGCGGGGGAGACCCAGTACTTC. This codes for CASSQGLAGAGETQYF.

This chain links TRBV29-1 with TRBJ2-1; D might be TRBD2 (6 bases). The CDR3 is 13 residues long. V lost 7 bases, J lost 4 bases, and 14 bases lay in between. Germline CDR1 and CDR2: SQVTM and ANQGSEA. In nucleotides, the CDR3 is TGCAGCGCGGAGGGGTTGGGATACAATGAGCAGTTCTTC. Protein sequence: CSAEGLGYNEQFF.

V usage is TRBV19 and J usage is TRBJ1-2, with 8 positions matching TRBD1. The CDR3 is 15 residues long. CDR1 LNHDA and CDR2 SQIVND come from the germline V gene (reference sequence). V gave up 7 bases and J gave up 0 bases; unmatched junction bases: 7. Here the CDR3 reads CASIGQGPSNYGYTF. CDR3 bases: TGTGCCAGTATTGGACAGGGCCCTTCTAACTATGGCTACACCTTC.

This chain joins TRBV19 and TRBJ2-3; D not resolved. CDR3 size: 15 residues. V was pared by 1 base and J by 0 bases, with 8 bases between. Germline V lookup: CDR1 LNHDA, CDR2 SQIVND (reference sequence). CDR3: CASSIVGSSTDTQYF. CDR3 bases: TGTGCCAGTAGTATAGTCGGATCTAGCACAGATACGCAGTATTTT.

The V call is TRBV6-5, the J call TRBJ2-1; the D gene could be TRBD1 or TRBD2 (5 bases each). Trimming removed 0 bases from V and 5 bases from J, with 8 bases in between. The CDR3 is made up of 14 amino acids. CDR1 and CDR2 from the germline V gene are MNHEY and SVGAGI. CDR3 amino acids: CASSYSGRHNEQFF. The CDR3 DNA sequence: TGTGCCAGCAGTTACTCGGGACGGCACAATGAGCAGTTCTTC.

The J gene is TRBJ2-1, the V gene TRBV10-3, with a tentative D call TRBD1 (5 bases). Trimming cost V 2 bases and J 2 bases, with 10 bases left between them. The germline CDR1 and CDR2 sequences are ENHRY and SYGVKD. CDR3 length: 15 amino acids. The CDR3 protein is CAISETDTTYNEQFF. The CDR3 nucleotides are TGTGCCATCAGTGAGACGGACACGACCTACAATGAGCAGTTCTTC.

This clone was picked up one time. CDR3: CASSIPQRGGSGANVLTF. The CDR3 DNA follows: TGTGCCAGTAGTATTCCCCAGCGGGGGGGCTCTGGGGCCAACGTCCTGACTTTC. V and J are TRBV19 and TRBJ2-6, with TRBD2 matching 10 bases. Germline loops: CDR1 LNHDA, CDR2 SQIVND (reference sequence). With V trimmed by 3 bases and J by 0 bases, 5 bases remained unmatched. The CDR3 extends over 18 amino acids. Based on the CDR3 plus reference TRBV19 and TRBJ2-6, the full variable domain is DGGITQSPKYLFRKEGQNVTLSCEQNLNHDAMYWYRQDPGQGLRLIYYSQIVNDFQKGDIAEGYSVSREKKESFPLTVTSAQKNPTAFYLCASSIPQRGGSGANVLTFGAGSRLTVL.

This clone was observed a few times. The CDR3 region is CASSFVGGNEKLFF. The CDR3 DNA reads TGTGCCAGCAGCTTCGTGGGGGGCAATGAAAAACTGTTTTTT. J is TRBJ1-4 and V is TRBV14; D possibly corresponds to TRBD1 (6 bases). CDR3 length: 14 amino acids. Trimming removed 5 bases at V and 5 bases at J, with 12 bases between. Germline V lookup: CDR1 SGHDN, CDR2 FVKESK.

This CDR3 reads CASSYLGEQGTEAFF. Written as DNA, the CDR3 is TGTGCCAGCAGCTACCTAGGGGAACAGGGAACTGAAGCTTTCTTT. J is TRBJ1-1 and V is TRBV7-6, with a tentative D call TRBD1 (6 bases). The CDR3 is 15 amino acids. Germline V lookup: CDR1 SGHVS, CDR2 FNYEAQ. The V end lost 4 bases, the J end lost 5 bases, and 17 bases lay between the germline ends.

V is TRBV2 and J is TRBJ2-7; 10 bases fit TRBD2. The trim removed 4 bases at V and 1 base at J, leaving 4 bases unmatched. Looked up from germline, CDR1 is SNHLY and CDR2 is FYNNEI. This CDR3 spans 15 amino acids. The CDR3 region is CASSGGTSASYEQYF. CDR3 nucleotides: TGTGCCAGCAGTGGAGGGACTAGCGCATCCTACGAGCAGTACTTC.

The chain has TRBV6-1 and TRBJ1-1; no clear D gene. Germline lookup yields CDR1 MNHNS and CDR2 SASEGT. Trimming removed 6 bases at V and 1 base at J, with 9 bases between. The CDR3 has 13 amino acids. The CDR3 sequence is CASRSTANTEAFF. The CDR3 nucleotides read TGTGCCAGCAGGAGCACAGCGAACACTGAAGCTTTCTTT.

The chain employs TRBV11-2 and TRBJ1-1, with D unresolved. The length of the CDR3 is 11 residues. V lost 1 base to trimming and J lost 5 bases, with 2 bases between them. Germline-derived CDR1 and CDR2 are SGHAT and FQNNGV. CDR3 DNA sequence: TGTGCCAGCAGCTTAGCTACTGAAGCTTTCTTT. Amino acid sequence: CASSLATEAFF. The full variable domain, with the rest looked up from reference TRBV11-2 and TRBJ1-1, is EAGVAQSPRYKIIEKRQSVAFWCNPISGHATLYWYQQILGQGPKLLIQFQNNGVVDDSQLPKDRFSAERLKGVDSTLKIQPAKLEDSAVYLCASSLATEAFFGQGTRLTVV.

The chain is built from TRBV7-9 and TRBJ2-7; D is undetermined. The CDR3 extends over 14 amino acids. CDR1 and CDR2 from the germline V gene are SEHNR and FQNEAQ (reference sequence). V dropped 1 base and J dropped 4 bases, with 11 bases sitting between them. The CDR3 DNA follows: TGTGCCAGCAGCTTAGACCGGAGACCTTACGAGCAGTACTTC. Its protein product is CASSLDRRPYEQYF.